A selection of T cell receptor beta chains follows, all from one sample in a study of response to subunit inactivated influenza vaccine. TCRdb reprocessed the RT-PCR reads via MiXCR and lists one record per CDR3 protein. Here the sample spans fewer than 600,000 distinct CDR3 sequences, roughly 7.9% being singletons. The sequencing used PBMCs from blood, collected approximately 25 months after vaccination. These receptors were obtained from a man aged 50 to 69 who received an inactivated influenza vaccine. The CDR3 runs from the conserved cysteine through the conserved F or W. A D gene is named only where the DNA matches it firmly. Rows give clone size only sometimes, using once, few, many, or a class for an expanded clone.

d_call: -; j_call: TRBJ2-4; clone_size: -; v_call: TRBV23-1; cdr3_nt: TGCGCCAGCAGTCAATCGCCCCTACTAGCCAAAAACATTCAGTACTTC; cdr3_aa: CASSQSPLLAKNIQYF
d_call: TRBD2; j_call: TRBJ2-1; clone_size: few; v_call: TRBV3-1; cdr3_nt: TGTGCCAGCAGCCAAGGGCGGGGGGGCTGGAATGAGCAGTTCTTC; cdr3_aa: CASSQGRGGWNEQFF
d_call: -; j_call: TRBJ1-4; clone_size: -; v_call: TRBV4-3; cdr3_nt: TGCGCCAGCAGCCAGTCGCGGGGGGCTCAAGAAAAACTGTTTTTT; cdr3_aa: CASSQSRGAQEKLFF
d_call: -; j_call: TRBJ2-5; clone_size: few; v_call: TRBV24-1; cdr3_nt: TGTGCCACCAGTGACCCGGGGGTAGAGGGACAAGAGACCCAGTACTTC; cdr3_aa: CATSDPGVEGQETQYF
d_call: -; j_call: TRBJ1-2; clone_size: many; v_call: TRBV20-1; cdr3_nt: TGCAGTGCTTCGGGACAATCTGTCGGCTATGGCTACACCTTC; cdr3_aa: CSASGQSVGYGYTF
d_call: -; j_call: TRBJ1-2; clone_size: -; v_call: TRBV4-3; cdr3_nt: TGCGCCAGCAGCCAAGATACGGACTATGGCTACACCTTC; cdr3_aa: CASSQDTDYGYTF
d_call: -; j_call: TRBJ1-5; clone_size: many; v_call: TRBV15; cdr3_nt: TGTGCCACCAGCAGAGCGGGCAGGGAGGAACAGCCCCAGCATTTT; cdr3_aa: CATSRAGREEQPQHF
d_call: TRBD2; j_call: TRBJ2-3; clone_size: few; v_call: TRBV30; cdr3_nt: TGTGCCTGGAGTAGGGCTAGCGGGGGCACAGATACGCAGTATTTT; cdr3_aa: CAWSRASGGTDTQYF
d_call: -; j_call: TRBJ2-2; clone_size: many; v_call: TRBV9; cdr3_nt: TGTGCCAGCAGCGTCGTCTTTCCCGGGGAGCTGTTTTTT; cdr3_aa: CASSVVFPGELFF
d_call: -; j_call: TRBJ1-6; clone_size: -; v_call: TRBV3-1; cdr3_nt: TGTGCCAGCAGCCAAGGGGCCCAGACTCGTTCACCCCTCCACTTT; cdr3_aa: CASSQGAQTRSPLHF
d_call: TRBD1; j_call: TRBJ1-5; clone_size: few; v_call: TRBV20-1; cdr3_nt: TGCAGTGCTAGTGAGCCCCTAAGACAGGGGAGGAATCAGCCCCAGCATTTT; cdr3_aa: CSASEPLRQGRNQPQHF